Listed below are T cell receptor beta chains from one sample, sequenced in a study of blood T cell repertoires in COVID-19. The data were produced by immunoSEQ multiplex PCR, yet TCRdb's version contains in-frame clones alone and is incomplete. This table holds fewer than 50,000 clones, approximately 80% found once. The sequenced sample was peripheral blood. The receptors derive from a man between 70 and 80 years old with acute or convalescent COVID-19. Both conserved end residues are part of each CDR3. D genes are given only for firm matches. Part of the rows lack a size; the others show once, few, many or a class for expanded clones.

v_gene	d_gene	abundance	len	j_gene	CDR3aa
TRBV27	TRBD1	NA	18	TRBJ1-5	CASSGTPGDSRSNQPQHF
TRBV7-2	TRBD1	few	15	TRBJ2-2	CASSLDRAGTGELFF
TRBV5-1	NA	NA	15	TRBJ2-3	CASSIQVLSTDTQYF
TRBV7-8	TRBD2	NA	16	TRBJ2-3	CASSSERGPLTDTQYF
TRBV11-1	NA	NA	14	TRBJ1-3	CASSQGNSGNTIYF
TRBV28	NA	NA	13	TRBJ1-2	CASSLLSPREGHF
TRBV5-4	TRBD1	NA	13	TRBJ1-2	CASTLDRARGYTF
TRBV7-3	TRBD1	few	15	TRBJ1-6	CASSSTGGRNSPLHF
TRBV27	TRBD2	NA	16	TRBJ2-1	CASSLGLADTYNEQFF
TRBV7-9	TRBD1	few	15	TRBJ2-3	CASSLITGAGDTQYF
TRBV12-3/TRBV12-4	TRBD1	NA	13	TRBJ1-1	CASSFRQGAEAFF
TRBV5-6	NA	NA	15	TRBJ1-4	CASSLGMGVGEKLFF
TRBV9	NA	few	13	TRBJ1-5	CASSVAEYQPQHF
TRBV6-5	NA	NA	12	TRBJ2-7	CASSVTSYEQYF
TRBV19	NA	NA	19	TRBJ2-2	CASSIDLKRYRVNTGELFF
TRBV5-1	NA	NA	13	TRBJ2-2	CASTVMNTGELFF
TRBV27	NA	few	14	TRBJ1-5	CASSLSQVGQPQHF
TRBV7-3	TRBD1	many	13	TRBJ1-1	CASSRTPGQEAFF
TRBV7-2	NA	NA	14	TRBJ2-5	CASSPSRQLETQYF
TRBV5-8	NA	few	15	TRBJ1-5	CASSLRSGGNQPQHF
TRBV15	NA	NA	14	TRBJ1-2	CATSGDITNYGYTF
TRBV20-1	NA	few	17	TRBJ2-2	CSASTPVVAANTGELFF
TRBV5-1	TRBD1	NA	14	TRBJ1-2	CASRLTGTEYGYTF
TRBV29-1	TRBD1	NA	13	TRBJ2-2	CSVGTGGAGELFF
TRBV5-4	NA	NA	16	TRBJ1-2	CASNLAPTVTPYGYTF
TRBV18	NA	NA	15	TRBJ1-1	CASSPPTGRNTEAFF
TRBV4-3	NA	NA	14	TRBJ1-2	CASSQGTVNYGYTF
TRBV5-4	TRBD1	NA	13	TRBJ1-1	CASSFGQELDAFF
TRBV19	NA	NA	14	TRBJ1-4	CASSRGSSNEKLFF
TRBV6-5	NA	NA	14	TRBJ1-3	CASRLSGAGNTIYF
TRBV12-3/TRBV12-4	NA	once	13	TRBJ1-2	CASSFRQNYGYTF
TRBV28	NA	few	19	TRBJ1-2	CASSLKTLGRGWGPLTYDF
TRBV10-3	NA	NA	15	TRBJ1-5	CAISESGAGDRPQHF
TRBV6-2/TRBV6-3	NA	NA	15	TRBJ1-5	CASSYAGAPNQPQHF
TRBV24-1	NA	NA	17	TRBJ1-5	CATSEPSGRGQNQPQHF
TRBV12-5	TRBD2	NA	17	TRBJ2-5	CASGPGGAGGQQETQYF
TRBV3-1/TRBV3-2	NA	NA	15	TRBJ1-4	CASSQQGRVREKLFF
TRBV6-6	NA	NA	14	TRBJ1-1	CASSYSDSYTEAFF
TRBV12-3/TRBV12-4	NA	few	12	TRBJ1-2	CASSFPQGSYTF
TRBV11-2	TRBD1	NA	15	TRBJ1-5	CASSFGGGEFQPQHF
TRBV4-3	NA	NA	15	TRBJ2-5	CASSQAAATQETQYF
TRBV19	TRBD1	NA	14	TRBJ1-1	CASTATGGSTEAFF
TRBV6-5	NA	few	13	TRBJ1-2	CASSYSGDYGYTF
TRBV10-3	TRBD2	NA	16	TRBJ2-5	CAISEPLTGGLETQYF
TRBV19	NA	NA	13	TRBJ1-1	CASSMRLNTEAFF
TRBV7-3	TRBD1	NA	19	TRBJ1-2	CASSLKGQGSSNLNYGYTF
TRBV5-1	TRBD1	NA	17	TRBJ1-6	CASSPTPSGGYNSPLHF
TRBV29-1	NA	NA	12	TRBJ2-3	CSARTSTDTQYF
TRBV7-9	TRBD2	once	16	TRBJ2-1	CASSPPGLAGANEQFF
TRBV30	TRBD2	NA	17	TRBJ2-7	CAWSVPPRLAATYEQYF
TRBV7-9	NA	NA	16	TRBJ1-1	CASTGPRGVLNTEAFF
TRBV11-1	TRBD1	NA	13	TRBJ2-7	CASSPGQAYEQYF
TRBV2	NA	few	11	TRBJ1-2	CASRYDSGYTF